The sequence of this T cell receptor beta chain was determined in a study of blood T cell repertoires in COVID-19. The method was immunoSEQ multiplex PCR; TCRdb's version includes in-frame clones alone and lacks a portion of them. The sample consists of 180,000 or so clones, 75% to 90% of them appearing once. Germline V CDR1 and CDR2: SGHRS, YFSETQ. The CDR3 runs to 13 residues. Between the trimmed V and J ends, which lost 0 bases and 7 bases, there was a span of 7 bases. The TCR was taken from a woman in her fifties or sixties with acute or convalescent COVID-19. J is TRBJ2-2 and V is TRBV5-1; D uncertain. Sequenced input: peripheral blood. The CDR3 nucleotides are TGCGCCAGCAGCTTGGATTCGGGCGGGGAGCTGTTTTTT. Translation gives CASSLDSGGELFF.